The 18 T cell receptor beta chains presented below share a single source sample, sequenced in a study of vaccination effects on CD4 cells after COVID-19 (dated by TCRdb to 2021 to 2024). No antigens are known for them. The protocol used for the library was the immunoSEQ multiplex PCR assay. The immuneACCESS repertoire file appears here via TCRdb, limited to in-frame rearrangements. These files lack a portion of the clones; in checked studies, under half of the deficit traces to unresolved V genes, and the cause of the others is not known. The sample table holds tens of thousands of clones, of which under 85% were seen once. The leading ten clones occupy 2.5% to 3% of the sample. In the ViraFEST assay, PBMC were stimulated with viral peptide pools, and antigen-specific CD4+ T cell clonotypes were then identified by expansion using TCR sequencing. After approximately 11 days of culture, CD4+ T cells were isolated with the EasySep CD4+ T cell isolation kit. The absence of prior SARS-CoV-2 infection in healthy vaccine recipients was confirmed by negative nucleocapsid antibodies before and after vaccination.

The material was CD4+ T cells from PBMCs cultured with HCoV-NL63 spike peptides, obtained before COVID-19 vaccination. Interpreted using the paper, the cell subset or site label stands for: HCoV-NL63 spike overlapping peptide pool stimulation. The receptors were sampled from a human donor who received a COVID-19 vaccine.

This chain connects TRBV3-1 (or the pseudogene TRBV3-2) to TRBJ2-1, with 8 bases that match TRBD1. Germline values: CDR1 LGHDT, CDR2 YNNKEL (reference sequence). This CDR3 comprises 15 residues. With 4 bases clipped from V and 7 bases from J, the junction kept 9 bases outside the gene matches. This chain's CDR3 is CASSPRTGIWNEQFF. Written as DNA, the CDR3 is TGTGCCAGCAGCCCCCGGACAGGGATATGGAATGAGCAGTTCTTC.

The CDR3 reads CASGDREEKLFF. In DNA form, the CDR3 reads TGTGCCAGCGGGGACAGGGAAGAAAAACTGTTTTTT. The chain joins TRBV6-6 to TRBJ1-4; 9 nucleotides align to TRBD1. This CDR3 spans 12 amino acids. J was trimmed by 8 bases and V by 8 bases; bases with no gene match: 3. CDR1 MNHNY and CDR2 SVGAGI come from the germline V gene (reference sequence).

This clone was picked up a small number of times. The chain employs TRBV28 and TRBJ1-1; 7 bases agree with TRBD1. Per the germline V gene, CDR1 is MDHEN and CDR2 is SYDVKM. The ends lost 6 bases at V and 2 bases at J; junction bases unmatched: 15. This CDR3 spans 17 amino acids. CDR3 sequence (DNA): TGTGCCAGCAGGTTAGTTTCGCTCCGGGACAGCAACACTGAAGCTTTCTTT. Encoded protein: CASRLVSLRDSNTEAFF.

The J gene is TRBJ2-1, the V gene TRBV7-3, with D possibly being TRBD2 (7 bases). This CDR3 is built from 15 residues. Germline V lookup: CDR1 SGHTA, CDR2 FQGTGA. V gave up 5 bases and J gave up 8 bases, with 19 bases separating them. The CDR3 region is CASSPGGAGVDEQFF. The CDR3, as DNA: TGTGCCAGCAGCCCTGGGGGGGCCGGGGTCGATGAGCAGTTCTTC. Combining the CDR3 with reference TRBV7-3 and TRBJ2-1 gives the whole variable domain GAGVSQTPSNKVTEKGKYVELRCDPISGHTALYWYRQSLGQGPEFLIYFQGTGAADDSGLPNDRFFAVRPEGSVSTLKIQRTERGDSAVYLCASSPGGAGVDEQFFGPGTRLTVL.

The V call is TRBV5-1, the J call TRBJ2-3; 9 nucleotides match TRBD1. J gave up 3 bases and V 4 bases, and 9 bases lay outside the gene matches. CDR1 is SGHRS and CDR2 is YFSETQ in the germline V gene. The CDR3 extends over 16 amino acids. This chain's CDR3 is CASSAHTGGATDTQYF. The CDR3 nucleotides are TGCGCCAGCAGCGCACATACAGGGGGCGCGACAGATACGCAGTATTTT.

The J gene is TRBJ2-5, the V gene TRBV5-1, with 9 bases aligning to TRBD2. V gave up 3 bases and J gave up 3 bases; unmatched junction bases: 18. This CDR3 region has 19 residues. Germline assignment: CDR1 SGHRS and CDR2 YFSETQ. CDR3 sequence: CASSSSLGGWIAGEETQYF. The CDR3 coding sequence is TGCGCCAGCAGCTCCTCCCTAGGGGGATGGATAGCGGGGGAAGAGACCCAGTACTTC.

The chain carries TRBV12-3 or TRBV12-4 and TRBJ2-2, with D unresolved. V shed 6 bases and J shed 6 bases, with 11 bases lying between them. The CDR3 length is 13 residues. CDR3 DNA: TGTGCCAGCAGGGTCCAGTGGCCCGGGGAGCTGTTTTTT. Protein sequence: CASRVQWPGELFF.

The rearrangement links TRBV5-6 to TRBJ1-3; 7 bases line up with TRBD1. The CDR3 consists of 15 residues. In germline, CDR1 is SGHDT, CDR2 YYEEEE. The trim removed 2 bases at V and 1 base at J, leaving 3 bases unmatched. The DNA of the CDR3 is TGTGCCAGCAGCTTCGACAGGGTATCTGGAAACACCATATATTTT. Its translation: CASSFDRVSGNTIYF.

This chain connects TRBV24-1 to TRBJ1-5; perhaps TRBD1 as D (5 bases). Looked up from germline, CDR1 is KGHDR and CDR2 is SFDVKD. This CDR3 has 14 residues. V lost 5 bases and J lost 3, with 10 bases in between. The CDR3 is CATSGQGHNQPQHF. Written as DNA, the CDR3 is TGTGCCACCAGTGGGCAGGGCCACAATCAGCCCCAGCATTTT.

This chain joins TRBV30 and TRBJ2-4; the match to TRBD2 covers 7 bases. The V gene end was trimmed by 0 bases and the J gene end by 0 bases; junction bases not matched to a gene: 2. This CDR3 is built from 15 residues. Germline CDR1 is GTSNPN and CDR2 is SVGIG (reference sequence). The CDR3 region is CAWSVRGEAKNIQYF. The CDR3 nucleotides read TGTGCCTGGAGTGTACGGGGGGAAGCCAAAAACATTCAGTACTTC.

The CDR3 DNA sequence: TGCGCCAGCAGCTTGGGAAGCGACACCGGGGAGCTGTTTTTT. This encodes CASSLGSDTGELFF. The chain is built from TRBV5-1 and TRBJ2-2; no firm D call. The germline gives CDR1 SGHRS, CDR2 YFSETQ. The CDR3 consists of 14 residues. Trimming removed 0 bases from V and 3 bases from J, with 6 bases in between. Drawing the rest from reference TRBV5-1 and TRBJ2-2, the complete variable domain is KAGVTQTPRYLIKTRGQQVTLSCSPISGHRSVSWYQQTPGQGLQFLFEYFSETQRNKGNFPGRFSGRQFSNSRSEMNVSTLELGDSALYLCASSLGSDTGELFFGEGSRLTVL.

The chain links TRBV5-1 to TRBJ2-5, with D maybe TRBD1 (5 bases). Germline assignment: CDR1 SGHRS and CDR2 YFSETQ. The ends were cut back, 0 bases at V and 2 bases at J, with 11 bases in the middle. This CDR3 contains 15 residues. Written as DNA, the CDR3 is TGCGCCAGCAGCTTGGGGAGACAGCTTCAAGAGACCCAGTACTTC. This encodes CASSLGRQLQETQYF.

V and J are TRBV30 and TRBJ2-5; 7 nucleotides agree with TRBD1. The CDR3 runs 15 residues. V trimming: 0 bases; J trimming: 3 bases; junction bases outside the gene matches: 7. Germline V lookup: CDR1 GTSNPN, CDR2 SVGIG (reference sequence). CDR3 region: CAWSVTYRGKETQYF. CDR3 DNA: TGTGCCTGGAGTGTTACGTACAGGGGAAAAGAGACCCAGTACTTC. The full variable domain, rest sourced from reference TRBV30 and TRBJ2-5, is SQTIHQWPATLVQPVGSPLSLECTVEGTSNPNLYWYRQAAGRGLQLLFYSVGIGQISSEVPQNLSASRPQDRQFILSSKKLLLSDSGFYLCAWSVTYRGKETQYFGPGTRLLVL.

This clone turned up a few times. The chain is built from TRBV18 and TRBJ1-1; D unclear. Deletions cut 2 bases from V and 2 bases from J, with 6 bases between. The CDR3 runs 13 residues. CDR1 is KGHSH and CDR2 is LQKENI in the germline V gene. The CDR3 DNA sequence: TGTGCCAGCTCACCAGTGCCCAACACTGAAGCTTTCTTT. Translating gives CASSPVPNTEAFF.

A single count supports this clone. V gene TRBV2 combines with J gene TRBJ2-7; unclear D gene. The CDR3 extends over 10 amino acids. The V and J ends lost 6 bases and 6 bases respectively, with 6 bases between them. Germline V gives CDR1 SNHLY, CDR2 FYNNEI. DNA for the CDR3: TGTGCCAGCAGCCAGGCCGAGCAGTACGTC. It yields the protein CASSQAEQYV.

The CDR3 protein is CASSHSSQETQYF. The CDR3 DNA is TGTGCCAGCAGCCACTCATCTCAAGAGACCCAGTACTTC. The chain links TRBV3-1 (or the pseudogene TRBV3-2) to TRBJ2-5; D remains ambiguous. The germline V and J ends were trimmed by 3 bases and 2 bases, with 7 bases remaining between them. Germline V gene sequence: CDR1 LGHDT, CDR2 YNNKEL (reference sequence). The CDR3 has 13 residues.

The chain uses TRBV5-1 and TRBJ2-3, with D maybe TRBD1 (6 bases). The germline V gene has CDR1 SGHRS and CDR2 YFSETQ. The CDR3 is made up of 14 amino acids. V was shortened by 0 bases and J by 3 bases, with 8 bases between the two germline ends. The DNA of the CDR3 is TGCGCCAGCAGCTTGGACAGGGTGACAGATACGCAGTATTTT. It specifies CASSLDRVTDTQYF.

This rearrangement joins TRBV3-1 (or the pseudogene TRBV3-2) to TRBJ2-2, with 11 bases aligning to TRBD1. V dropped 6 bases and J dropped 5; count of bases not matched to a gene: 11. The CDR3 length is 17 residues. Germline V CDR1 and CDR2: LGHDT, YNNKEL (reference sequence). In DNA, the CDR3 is TGTGCCAGCAGACCTCAACCGGGACAGGGGGGTACCGGGGAGCTGTTTTTT. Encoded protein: CASRPQPGQGGTGELFF.